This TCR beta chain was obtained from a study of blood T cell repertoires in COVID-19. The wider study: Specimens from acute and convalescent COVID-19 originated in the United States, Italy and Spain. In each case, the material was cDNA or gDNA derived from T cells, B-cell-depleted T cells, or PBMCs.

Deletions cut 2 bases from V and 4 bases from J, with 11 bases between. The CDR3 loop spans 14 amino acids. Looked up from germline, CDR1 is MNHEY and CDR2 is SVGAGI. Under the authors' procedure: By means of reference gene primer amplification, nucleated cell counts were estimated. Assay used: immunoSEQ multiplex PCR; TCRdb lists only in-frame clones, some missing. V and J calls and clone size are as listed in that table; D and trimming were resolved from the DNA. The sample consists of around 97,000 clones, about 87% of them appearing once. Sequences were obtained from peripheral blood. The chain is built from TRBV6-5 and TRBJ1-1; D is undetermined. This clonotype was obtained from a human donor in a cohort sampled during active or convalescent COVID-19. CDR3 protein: CASSYLAESTEAFF. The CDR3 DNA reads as TGTGCCAGCAGTTACCTAGCAGAGTCCACTGAAGCTTTCTTT.